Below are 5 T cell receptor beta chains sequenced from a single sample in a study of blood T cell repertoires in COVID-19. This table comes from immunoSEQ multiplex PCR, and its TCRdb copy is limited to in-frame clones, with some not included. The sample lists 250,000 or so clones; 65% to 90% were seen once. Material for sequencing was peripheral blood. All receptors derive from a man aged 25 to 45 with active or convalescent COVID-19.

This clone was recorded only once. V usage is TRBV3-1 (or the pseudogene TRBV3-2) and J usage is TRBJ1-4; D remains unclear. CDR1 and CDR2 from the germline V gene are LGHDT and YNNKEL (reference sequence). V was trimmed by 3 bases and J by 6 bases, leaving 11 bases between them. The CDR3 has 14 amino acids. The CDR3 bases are TGTGCCAGCAGCCAGCGCCTGATCGATGAAAAACTGTTTTTT. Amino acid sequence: CASSQRLIDEKLFF.

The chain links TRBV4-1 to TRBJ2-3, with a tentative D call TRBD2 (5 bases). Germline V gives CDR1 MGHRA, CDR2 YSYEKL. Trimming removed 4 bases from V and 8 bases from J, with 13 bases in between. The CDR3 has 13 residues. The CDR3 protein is CASSPRGIGTQYF. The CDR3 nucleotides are TGCGCCAGCAGCCCCCGGGGTATTGGTACGCAGTATTTT.

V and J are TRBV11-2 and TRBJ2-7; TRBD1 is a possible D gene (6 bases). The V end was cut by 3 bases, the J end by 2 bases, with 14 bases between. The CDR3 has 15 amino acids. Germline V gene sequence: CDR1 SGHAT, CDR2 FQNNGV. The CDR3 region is CASSFHMTGTYEQYF. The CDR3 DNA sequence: TGTGCCAGCAGCTTTCATATGACAGGAACCTACGAGCAGTACTTC. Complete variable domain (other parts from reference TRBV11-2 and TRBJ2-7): EAGVAQSPRYKIIEKRQSVAFWCNPISGHATLYWYQQILGQGPKLLIQFQNNGVVDDSQLPKDRFSAERLKGVDSTLKIQPAKLEDSAVYLCASSFHMTGTYEQYFGPGTRLTVT.

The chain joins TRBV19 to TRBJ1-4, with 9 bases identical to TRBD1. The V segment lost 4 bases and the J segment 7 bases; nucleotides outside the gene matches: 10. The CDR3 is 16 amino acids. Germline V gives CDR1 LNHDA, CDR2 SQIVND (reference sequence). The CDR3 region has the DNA TGTGCCAGTAGTAGACACAGGGGGCGCATAGTTGAAAAACTGTTTTTT. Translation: CASSRHRGRIVEKLFF.

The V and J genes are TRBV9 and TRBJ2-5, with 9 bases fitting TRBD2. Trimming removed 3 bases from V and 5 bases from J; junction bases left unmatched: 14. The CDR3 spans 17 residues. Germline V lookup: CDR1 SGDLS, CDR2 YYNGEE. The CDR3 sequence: CASSDDLSRGGLETQYF. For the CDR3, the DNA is TGTGCCAGCAGCGATGACTTATCGCGGGGGGGCTTGGAGACCCAGTACTTC.